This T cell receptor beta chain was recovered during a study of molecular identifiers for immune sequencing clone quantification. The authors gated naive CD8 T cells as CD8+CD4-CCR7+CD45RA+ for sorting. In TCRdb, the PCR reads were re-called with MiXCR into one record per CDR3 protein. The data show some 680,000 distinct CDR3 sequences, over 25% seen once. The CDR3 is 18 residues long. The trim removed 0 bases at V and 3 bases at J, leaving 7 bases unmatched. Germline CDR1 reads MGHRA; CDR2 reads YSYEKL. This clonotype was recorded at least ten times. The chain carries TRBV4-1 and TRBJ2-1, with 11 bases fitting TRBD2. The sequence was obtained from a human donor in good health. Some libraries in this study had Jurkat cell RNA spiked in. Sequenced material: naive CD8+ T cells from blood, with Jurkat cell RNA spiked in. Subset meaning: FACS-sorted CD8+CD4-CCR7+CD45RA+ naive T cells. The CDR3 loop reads CASSQDTTSGGSYNEQFF. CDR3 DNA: TGCGCCAGCAGCCAAGATACTACTAGCGGGGGTAGCTACAATGAGCAGTTCTTC.